The clone carrying this T cell receptor (beta chain) was counted a single time. What it binds is unknown. The data originate from a study of T cell responses to AZD1222 COVID-19 vaccine. Study-wide results and limits: Vaccination with two AZD1222 doses was followed by a rise in Spike-specific TCR breadth and depth. In a largely white British group with more females than males, clonal diversity was possibly underestimated. Nearly half of unique spike-specific TCRs reportedly avoided B.1.351 and B.1.1.7 mutated regions.

Profiled with immunoSEQ multiplex PCR; TCRdb holds only in-frame clones, not every one. This sample carries over 120,000 clones, over 85% of them seen once, and the ten largest clones take around 1.5%. CDR3 size: 15 residues. Trimming at V came to 4 bases and at J to 5 bases, leaving 10 bases not matched to a gene. Germline loops: CDR1 LGHDT, CDR2 YNNKEL (reference sequence). The study pooled second doses at about 4 or about 12 weeks. J is TRBJ2-5 and V is TRBV3-1 (or the pseudogene TRBV3-2), with 7 bases fitting TRBD2. This TCR derives from an adult who received the AZD1222 COVID-19 vaccine. The specimen was peripheral blood, collected 28 days after the second AZD1222 dose. This CDR3 reads CASSLRTRPSETQYF. CDR3 in DNA: TGTGCCAGCAGCCTCCGGACTAGACCCTCGGAGACCCAGTACTTC.